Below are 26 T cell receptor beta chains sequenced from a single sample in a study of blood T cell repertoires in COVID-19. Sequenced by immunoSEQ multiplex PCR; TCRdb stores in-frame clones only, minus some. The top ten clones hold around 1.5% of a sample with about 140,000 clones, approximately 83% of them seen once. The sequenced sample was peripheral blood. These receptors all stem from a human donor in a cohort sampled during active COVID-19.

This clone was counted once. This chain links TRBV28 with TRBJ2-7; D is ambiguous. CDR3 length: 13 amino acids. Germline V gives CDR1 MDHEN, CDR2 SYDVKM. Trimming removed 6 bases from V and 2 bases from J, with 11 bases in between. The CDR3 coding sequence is TGTGCCAGCAGGGCCCCTGGCCCCTACGAGCAGTACTTC. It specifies CASRAPGPYEQYF.

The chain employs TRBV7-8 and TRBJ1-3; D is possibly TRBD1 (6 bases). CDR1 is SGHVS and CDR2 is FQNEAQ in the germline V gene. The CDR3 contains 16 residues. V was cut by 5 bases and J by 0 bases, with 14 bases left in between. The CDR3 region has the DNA TGTGCCAGCAGCGACCGGACAGAACCCTCTGGAAACACCATATATTTT. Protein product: CASSDRTEPSGNTIYF.

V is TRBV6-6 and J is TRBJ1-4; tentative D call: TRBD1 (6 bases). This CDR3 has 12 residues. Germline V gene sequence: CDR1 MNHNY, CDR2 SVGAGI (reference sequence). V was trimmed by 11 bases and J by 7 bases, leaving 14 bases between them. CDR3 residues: CAAAGAGEKLFF. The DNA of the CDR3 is TGTGCCGCCGCGGGGGCTGGTGAAAAACTGTTTTTT.

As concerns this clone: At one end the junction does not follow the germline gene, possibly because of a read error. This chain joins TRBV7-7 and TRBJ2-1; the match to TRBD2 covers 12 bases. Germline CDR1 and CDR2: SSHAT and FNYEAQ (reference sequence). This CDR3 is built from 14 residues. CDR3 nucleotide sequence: TGTGCTAGCAGCCCGGGACTAGCGGGCAATGAGCAGTTCTTC. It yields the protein CASSPGLAGNEQFF.

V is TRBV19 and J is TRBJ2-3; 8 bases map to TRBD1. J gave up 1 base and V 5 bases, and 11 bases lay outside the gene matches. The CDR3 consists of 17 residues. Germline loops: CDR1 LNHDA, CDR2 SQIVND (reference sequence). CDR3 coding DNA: TGTGCCAGTAGTCCTTACACCGGGACAGGCCGCACAGATACGCAGTATTTT. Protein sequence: CASSPYTGTGRTDTQYF.

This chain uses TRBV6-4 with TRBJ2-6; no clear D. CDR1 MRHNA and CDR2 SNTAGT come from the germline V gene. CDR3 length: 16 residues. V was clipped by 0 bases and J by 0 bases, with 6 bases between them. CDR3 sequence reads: CASSDSTVSGANVLTF. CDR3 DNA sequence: TGTGCCAGCAGTGACTCGACTGTCTCTGGGGCCAACGTCCTGACTTTC.

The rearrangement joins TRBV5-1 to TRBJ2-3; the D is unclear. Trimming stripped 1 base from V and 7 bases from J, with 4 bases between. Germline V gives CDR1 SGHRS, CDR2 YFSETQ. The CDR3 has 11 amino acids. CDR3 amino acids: CASSLQNTQYF. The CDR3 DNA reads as TGCGCCAGCAGCTTGCAAAATACGCAGTATTTT.

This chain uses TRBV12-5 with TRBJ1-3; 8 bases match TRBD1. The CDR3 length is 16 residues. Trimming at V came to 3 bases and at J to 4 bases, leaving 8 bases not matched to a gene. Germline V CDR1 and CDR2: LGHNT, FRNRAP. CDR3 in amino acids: CASGFLRDRIGNTIYF. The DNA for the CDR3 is TGTGCTAGTGGTTTCCTCCGGGACAGGATCGGAAACACCATATATTTT.

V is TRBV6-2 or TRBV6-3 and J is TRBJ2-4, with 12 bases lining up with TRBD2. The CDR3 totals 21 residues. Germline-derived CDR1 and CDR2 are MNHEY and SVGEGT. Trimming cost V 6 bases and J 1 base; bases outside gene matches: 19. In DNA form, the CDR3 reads TGTGCCAGCAGCGCGGGACTAGCGGGCCGGCGCGCCCTCAGCGCCAAAAACATTCAGTACTTC. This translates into CASSAGLAGRRALSAKNIQYF.

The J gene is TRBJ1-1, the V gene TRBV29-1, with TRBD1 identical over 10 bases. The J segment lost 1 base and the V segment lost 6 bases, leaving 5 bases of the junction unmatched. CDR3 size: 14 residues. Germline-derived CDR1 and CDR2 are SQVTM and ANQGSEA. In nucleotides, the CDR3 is TGCAGCGTGGCCGGGACAGGGGAGAACACTGAAGCTTTCTTT. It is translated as CSVAGTGENTEAFF. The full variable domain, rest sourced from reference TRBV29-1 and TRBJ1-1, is SAVISQKPSRDICQRGTSLTIQCQVDSQVTMMFWYRQQPGQSLTLIATANQGSEATYESGFVIDKFPISRPNLTFSTLTVSNMSPEDSSIYLCSVAGTGENTEAFFGQGTRLTVV.

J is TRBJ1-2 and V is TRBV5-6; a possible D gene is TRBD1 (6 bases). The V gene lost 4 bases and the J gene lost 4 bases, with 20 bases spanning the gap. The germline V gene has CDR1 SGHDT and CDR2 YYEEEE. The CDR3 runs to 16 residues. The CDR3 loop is CASSLSGGRTLYGYTF. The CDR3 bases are TGTGCCAGCAGCCTGAGCGGGGGCAGAACCCTCTATGGCTACACCTTC.

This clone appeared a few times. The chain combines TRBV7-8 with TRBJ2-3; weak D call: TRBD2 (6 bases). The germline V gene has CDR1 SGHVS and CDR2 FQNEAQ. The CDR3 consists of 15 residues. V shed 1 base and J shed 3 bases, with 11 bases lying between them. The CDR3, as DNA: TGTGCCAGCAGCTTAGAGGCGGGGAGGACAGATACGCAGTATTTT. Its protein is CASSLEAGRTDTQYF.

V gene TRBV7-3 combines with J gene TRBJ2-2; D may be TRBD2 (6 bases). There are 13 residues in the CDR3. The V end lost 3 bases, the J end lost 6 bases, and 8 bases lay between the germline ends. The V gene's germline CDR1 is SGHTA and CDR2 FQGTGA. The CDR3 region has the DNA TGTGCCAGCAGCTTTTCTAGCGCCGGGGAGCTGTTTTTT. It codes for CASSFSSAGELFF.

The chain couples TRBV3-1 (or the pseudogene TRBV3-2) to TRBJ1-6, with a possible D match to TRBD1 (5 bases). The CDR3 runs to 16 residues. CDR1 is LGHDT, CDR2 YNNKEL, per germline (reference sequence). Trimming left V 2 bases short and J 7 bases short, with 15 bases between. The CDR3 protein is CASSQRGIGGNSPLHF. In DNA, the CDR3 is TGTGCCAGCAGCCAACGGGGTATTGGGGGGAATTCACCCCTCCACTTT.

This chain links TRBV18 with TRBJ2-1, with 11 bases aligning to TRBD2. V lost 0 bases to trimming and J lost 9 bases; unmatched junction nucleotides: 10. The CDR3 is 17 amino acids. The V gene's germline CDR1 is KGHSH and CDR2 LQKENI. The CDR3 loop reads CASSPPQLAGVILEQFF. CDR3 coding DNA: TGTGCCAGCTCACCACCTCAACTAGCGGGAGTCATCCTTGAGCAGTTCTTC.

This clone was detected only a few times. CDR3 region: CASSRQGTGELFF. DNA for the CDR3: TGTGCCAGCAGCCGACAGGGCACCGGGGAGCTGTTTTTT. V usage is TRBV27 and J usage is TRBJ2-2; 7 bases are shared with TRBD1. This CDR3 comprises 13 residues. Trimming cost V 6 bases and J 4 bases; bases outside gene matches: 2. Germline V gives CDR1 MNHEY, CDR2 SMNVEV (reference sequence).

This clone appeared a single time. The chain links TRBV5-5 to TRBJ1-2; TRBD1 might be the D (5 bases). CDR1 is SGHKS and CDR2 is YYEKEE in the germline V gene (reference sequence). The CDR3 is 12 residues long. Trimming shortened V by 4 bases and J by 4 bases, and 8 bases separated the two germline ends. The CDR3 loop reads CASSMGLYGYTF. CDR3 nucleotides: TGTGCCAGCAGCATGGGACTCTATGGCTACACCTTC.

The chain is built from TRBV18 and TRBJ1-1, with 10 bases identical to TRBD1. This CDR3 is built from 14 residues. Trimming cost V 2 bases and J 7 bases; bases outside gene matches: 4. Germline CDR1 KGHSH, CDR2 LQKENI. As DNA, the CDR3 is TGTGCCAGCTCACCAGACAGGGGGCTTGGTGAAGCTTTCTTT. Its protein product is CASSPDRGLGEAFF. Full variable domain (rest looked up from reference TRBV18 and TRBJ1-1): NAGVMQNPRHLVRRRGQEARLRCSPMKGHSHVYWYRQLPEEGLKFMVYLQKENIIDESGMPKERFSAEFPKEGPSILRIQQVVRGDSAAYFCASSPDRGLGEAFFGQGTRLTVV.

CDR3 nucleotides: TGTGCCAGCAGCCCATCTAGCGGGAGTCTCGAGCAGTACTTC. Translating it yields CASSPSSGSLEQYF. The rearrangement joins TRBV11-2 to TRBJ2-7; 10 bases fit TRBD2. The CDR3 consists of 14 residues. With 5 bases clipped from V and 6 bases from J, the junction kept 7 bases outside the gene matches. The germline V gene has CDR1 SGHAT and CDR2 FQNNGV.

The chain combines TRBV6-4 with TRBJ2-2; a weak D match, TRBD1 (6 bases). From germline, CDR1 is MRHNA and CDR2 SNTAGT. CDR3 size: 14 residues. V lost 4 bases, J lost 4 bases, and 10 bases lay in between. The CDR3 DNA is TGTGCCAGCAGTGTTCAGGGGTTCACCGGGGAGCTGTTTTTT. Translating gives CASSVQGFTGELFF.

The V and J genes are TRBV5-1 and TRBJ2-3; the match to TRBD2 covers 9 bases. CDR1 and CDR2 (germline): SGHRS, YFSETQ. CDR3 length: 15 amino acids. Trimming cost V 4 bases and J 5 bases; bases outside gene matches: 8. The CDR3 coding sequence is TGCGCCAGCAGCGGTATAGCGGGAGTGGAAGATACGCAGTATTTT. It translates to CASSGIAGVEDTQYF.

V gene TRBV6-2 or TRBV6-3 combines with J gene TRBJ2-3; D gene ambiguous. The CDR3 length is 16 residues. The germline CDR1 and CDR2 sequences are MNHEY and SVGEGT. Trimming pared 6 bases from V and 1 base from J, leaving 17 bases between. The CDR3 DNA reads TGTGCCAGCAGCCACCGACTGGTGAGTGGCACAGATACGCAGTATTTT. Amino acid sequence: CASSHRLVSGTDTQYF.

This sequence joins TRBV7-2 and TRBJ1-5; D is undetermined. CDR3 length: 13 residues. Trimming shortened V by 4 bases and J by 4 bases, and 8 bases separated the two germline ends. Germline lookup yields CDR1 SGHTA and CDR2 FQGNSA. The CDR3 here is CASSSFRNQPQHF. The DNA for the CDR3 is TGTGCCAGCAGCTCCTTTCGGAATCAGCCCCAGCATTTT.

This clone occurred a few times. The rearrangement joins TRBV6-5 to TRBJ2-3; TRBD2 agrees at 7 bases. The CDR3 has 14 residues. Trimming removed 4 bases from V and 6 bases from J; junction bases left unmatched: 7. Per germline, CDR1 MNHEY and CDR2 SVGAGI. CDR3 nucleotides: TGTGCCAGCAGTTTGGGCGGGAGTTGGGATACGCAGTATTTT. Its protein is CASSLGGSWDTQYF.

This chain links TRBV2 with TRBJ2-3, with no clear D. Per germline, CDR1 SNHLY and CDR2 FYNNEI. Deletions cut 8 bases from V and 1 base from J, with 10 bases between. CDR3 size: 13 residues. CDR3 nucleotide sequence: TGTGCCAGCGGCGGTTATCGCACAGATACGCAGTATTTT. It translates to CASGGYRTDTQYF. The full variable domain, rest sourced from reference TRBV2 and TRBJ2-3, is EPEVTQTPSHQVTQMGQEVILRCVPISNHLYFYWYRQILGQKVEFLVSFYNNEISEKSEIFDDQFSVERPDGSNFTLKIRSTKLEDSAMYFCASGGYRTDTQYFGPGTRLTVL.

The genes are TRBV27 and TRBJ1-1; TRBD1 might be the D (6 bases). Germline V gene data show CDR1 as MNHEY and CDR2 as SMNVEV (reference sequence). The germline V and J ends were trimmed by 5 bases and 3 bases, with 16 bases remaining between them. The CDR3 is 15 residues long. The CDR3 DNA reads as TGTGCCAGCAGTAAACAGGGCGTAGGGGACACTGAAGCTTTCTTT. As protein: CASSKQGVGDTEAFF.